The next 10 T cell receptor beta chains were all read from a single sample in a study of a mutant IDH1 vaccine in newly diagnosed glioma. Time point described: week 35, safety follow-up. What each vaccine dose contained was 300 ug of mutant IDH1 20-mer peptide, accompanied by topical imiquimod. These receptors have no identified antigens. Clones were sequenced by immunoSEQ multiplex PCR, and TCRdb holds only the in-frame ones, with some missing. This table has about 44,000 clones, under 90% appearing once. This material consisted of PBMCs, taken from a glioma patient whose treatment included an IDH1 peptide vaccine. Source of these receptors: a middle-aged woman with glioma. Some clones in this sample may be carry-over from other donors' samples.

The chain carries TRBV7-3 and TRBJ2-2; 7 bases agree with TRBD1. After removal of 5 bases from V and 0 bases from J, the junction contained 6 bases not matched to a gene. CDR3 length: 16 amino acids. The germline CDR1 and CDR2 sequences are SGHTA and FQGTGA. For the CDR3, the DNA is TGTGCCAGCAGCCTCCTGGGACAGACGAACACCGGGGAGCTGTTTTTT. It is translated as CASSLLGQTNTGELFF.

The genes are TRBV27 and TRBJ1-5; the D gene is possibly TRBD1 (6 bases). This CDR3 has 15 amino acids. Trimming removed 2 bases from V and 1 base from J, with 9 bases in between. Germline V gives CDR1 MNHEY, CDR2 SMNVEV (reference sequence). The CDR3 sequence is CASSLTGWSNQPQHF. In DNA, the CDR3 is TGTGCCAGCAGTTTAACAGGGTGGAGCAATCAGCCCCAGCATTTT.

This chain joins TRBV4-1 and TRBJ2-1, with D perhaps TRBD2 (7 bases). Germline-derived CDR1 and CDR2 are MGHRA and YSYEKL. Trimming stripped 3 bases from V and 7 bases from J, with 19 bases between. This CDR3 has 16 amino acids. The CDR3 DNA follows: TGCGCCAGCAGCCAGGGATACGGGGGGCTCGGTAATGAGCAGTTCTTC. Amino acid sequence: CASSQGYGGLGNEQFF.

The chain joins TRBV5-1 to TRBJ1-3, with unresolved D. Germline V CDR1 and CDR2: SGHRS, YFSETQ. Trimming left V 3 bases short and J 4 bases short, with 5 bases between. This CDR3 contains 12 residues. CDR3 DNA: TGCGCCAGCAGCTCCAACGGAAACACCATATATTTT. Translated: CASSSNGNTIYF.

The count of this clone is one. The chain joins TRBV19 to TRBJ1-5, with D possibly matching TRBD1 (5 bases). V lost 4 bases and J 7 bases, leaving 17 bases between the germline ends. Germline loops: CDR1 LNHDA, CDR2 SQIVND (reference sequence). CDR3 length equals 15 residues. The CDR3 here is CASSRGTARRQPQHF. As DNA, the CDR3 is TGTGCCAGTAGTAGGGGGACCGCCCGGCGGCAGCCCCAGCATTTT.

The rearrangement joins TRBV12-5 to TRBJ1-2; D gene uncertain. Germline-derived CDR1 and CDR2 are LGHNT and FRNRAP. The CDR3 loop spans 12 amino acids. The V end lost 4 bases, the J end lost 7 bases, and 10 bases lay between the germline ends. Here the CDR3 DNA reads TGTGCTAGTGGTTCTCCGTCTTCTGGCTACACCTTC. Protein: CASGSPSSGYTF.

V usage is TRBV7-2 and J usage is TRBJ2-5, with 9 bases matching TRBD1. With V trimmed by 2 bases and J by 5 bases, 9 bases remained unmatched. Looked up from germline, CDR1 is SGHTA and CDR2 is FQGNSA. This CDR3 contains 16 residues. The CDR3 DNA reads TGTGCCAGCAGCTTACGTGGGACAGGGCGGAGGGAGACCCAGTACTTC. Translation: CASSLRGTGRRETQYF.

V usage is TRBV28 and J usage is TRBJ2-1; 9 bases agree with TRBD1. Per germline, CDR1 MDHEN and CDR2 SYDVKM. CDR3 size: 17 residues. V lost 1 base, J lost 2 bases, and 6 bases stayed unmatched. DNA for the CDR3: TGTGCCAGCAGTTTATTGGGACAGGGATTCACCTACAATGAGCAGTTCTTC. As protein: CASSLLGQGFTYNEQFF.

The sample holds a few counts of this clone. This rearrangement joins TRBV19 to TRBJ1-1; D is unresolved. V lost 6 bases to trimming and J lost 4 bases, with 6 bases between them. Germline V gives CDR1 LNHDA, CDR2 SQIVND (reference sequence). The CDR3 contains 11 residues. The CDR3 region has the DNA TGTGCCAGTAGGGCACCCACTGAAGCTTTCTTT. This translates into CASRAPTEAFF.

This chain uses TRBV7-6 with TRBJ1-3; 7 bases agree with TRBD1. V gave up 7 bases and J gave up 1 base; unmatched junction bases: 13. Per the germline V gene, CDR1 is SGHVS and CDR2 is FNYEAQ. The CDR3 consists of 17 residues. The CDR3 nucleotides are TGTGCCAGCACCGCGGTGAGCAGGGGGTGGTCTGGAAACACCATATATTTT. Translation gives CASTAVSRGWSGNTIYF.